One and the same sample provided the 31 T cell receptor beta chains below, sequenced in a study of cytomegalovirus exposure and HLA in healthy donors. 13 Jbeta primers and 60 Vbeta primers were used for the PCR. The table came from immunoSEQ multiplex PCR; TCRdb's copy has only in-frame clones and leaves some out. The data hold roughly 120,000 clones, with 70% to 75% observed a single time. The specimen was PBMCs. These receptors came from a woman aged 18 to 35 in good health and CMV-seronegative.

The rearrangement uses TRBV2 and TRBJ1-5; possible D gene TRBD1, 5 bases. Germline lookup yields CDR1 SNHLY and CDR2 FYNNEI. The V and J ends lost 4 bases and 0 bases respectively, with 7 bases between them. The CDR3 runs 14 residues. The CDR3 region is CASSAGYSNQPQHF. CDR3 sequence (DNA): TGTGCCAGCAGTGCAGGGTATAGCAATCAGCCCCAGCATTTT.

The V gene is TRBV5-6, the J gene TRBJ2-5, with 8 nucleotides matching TRBD2. Germline V gene lookup returns CDR1 SGHDT and CDR2 YYEEEE. V gave up 0 bases and J gave up 4 bases; unmatched junction bases: 5. This CDR3 is built from 15 residues. CDR3 protein: CASSLGGSGVETQYF. In DNA form, the CDR3 reads TGTGCCAGCAGCTTGGGAGGTAGCGGGGTAGAGACCCAGTACTTC.

The V call is TRBV6-5, the J call TRBJ2-7; weak D call: TRBD1 (6 bases). With 4 bases removed from V and 0 bases from J, the gap between germline ends came to 13 bases. Per germline, CDR1 MNHEY and CDR2 SVGAGI. The CDR3 length is 15 residues. CDR3 amino acids: CASSLKTGSSYEQYF. CDR3 nucleotides: TGTGCCAGCAGTTTAAAAACAGGGAGCTCCTACGAGCAGTACTTC.

This clone was recorded once. V is TRBV7-8 and J is TRBJ2-7; 7 nucleotides agree with TRBD1. This CDR3 is 14 amino acids long. From germline, CDR1 is SGHVS and CDR2 FQNEAQ. V trimming: 1 base; J trimming: 7 bases; junction bases outside the gene matches: 7. CDR3 DNA sequence: TGTGCCAGCAGCTTAGGACAGGGCGCATATGAGCAGTACTTC. Its translation: CASSLGQGAYEQYF.

The chain couples TRBV5-6 to TRBJ1-3; the match to TRBD1 covers 7 bases. This CDR3 region has 16 residues. Germline V gene data show CDR1 as SGHDT and CDR2 as YYEEEE. V was pared by 6 bases and J by 2 bases, with 11 bases of the junction left unmatched. The DNA for the CDR3 is TGTGCCAGCACCGTTGAGGGACAGACTCCTGGAAACACCATATATTTT. Encoded protein: CASTVEGQTPGNTIYF.

This sequence joins TRBV10-3 and TRBJ2-2, with 8 bases that match TRBD2. Germline trimming cut 3 bases from V and 2 bases from J; bases unmatched to any gene: 2. The CDR3 totals 15 residues. The germline gives CDR1 ENHRY, CDR2 SYGVKD. CDR3 DNA: TGTGCCATCAGTGAAAGCGGGGGTAACACCGGGGAGCTGTTTTTT. Its protein product is CAISESGGNTGELFF.

The chain employs TRBV10-3 and TRBJ1-5; 9 bases map to TRBD1. Germline V gives CDR1 ENHRY, CDR2 SYGVKD. Losses at the gene ends were 4 bases for V and 3 bases for J; bases not matched to a gene: 7. The CDR3 has 16 residues. Here the CDR3 reads CAISGGTGLLNQPQHF. CDR3 DNA: TGTGCCATCAGTGGAGGGACAGGGTTGCTCAATCAGCCCCAGCATTTT.

The chain carries TRBV7-3 and TRBJ1-1; 7 bases are shared with TRBD1. This CDR3 contains 13 residues. Germline values: CDR1 SGHTA, CDR2 FQGTGA. V lost 5 bases, J lost 5 bases, and 5 bases stayed unmatched. The CDR3 coding sequence is TGTGCCAGCAGCCCAGGGGGACGAACTGAAGCTTTCTTT. Translated, it gives CASSPGGRTEAFF.

The chain recombines TRBV30 with TRBJ2-7; D possibly corresponds to TRBD2 (5 bases). The germline gives CDR1 GTSNPN, CDR2 SVGIG (reference sequence). Trimming shortened V by 5 bases and J by 2 bases, and 16 bases separated the two germline ends. This CDR3 contains 14 residues. CDR3 region: CAWVPGNGAYEQYF. CDR3 coding DNA: TGTGCCTGGGTCCCTGGCAACGGGGCCTACGAGCAGTACTTC. Supplemented by reference TRBV30 and TRBJ2-7, the full variable domain reads SQTIHQWPATLVQPVGSPLSLECTVEGTSNPNLYWYRQAAGRGLQLLFYSVGIGQISSEVPQNLSASRPQDRQFILSSKKLLLSDSGFYLCAWVPGNGAYEQYFGPGTRLTVT.

V gene TRBV6-1 combines with J gene TRBJ2-2; TRBD2 matches at 7 bases. Germline V gene lookup returns CDR1 MNHNS and CDR2 SASEGT. The CDR3 has 17 residues. J was trimmed by 6 bases and V by 3 bases; bases with no gene match: 13. The CDR3 region has the DNA TGTGCCAGCAGTGACCCGACACGAGGGAGGGAAGCCGGGGAGCTGTTTTTT. Protein sequence: CASSDPTRGREAGELFF.

The chain is built from TRBV5-1 and TRBJ1-1, with 10 positions matching TRBD1. Germline-derived CDR1 and CDR2 are SGHRS and YFSETQ. J was trimmed by 5 bases and V by 4 bases; bases with no gene match: 11. This CDR3 is 16 amino acids long. CDR3 region: CASSPGTGVKQTEAFF. In DNA form, the CDR3 reads TGCGCCAGCAGCCCGGGGACAGGGGTCAAGCAGACTGAAGCTTTCTTT. The variable domain in full, completed from reference TRBV5-1 and TRBJ1-1, reads KAGVTQTPRYLIKTRGQQVTLSCSPISGHRSVSWYQQTPGQGLQFLFEYFSETQRNKGNFPGRFSGRQFSNSRSEMNVSTLELGDSALYLCASSPGTGVKQTEAFFGQGTRLTVV.

V gene TRBV19 combines with J gene TRBJ1-1; the D is unclear. V lost 6 bases and J lost 11, with 19 bases in between. Germline assignment: CDR1 LNHDA and CDR2 SQIVND (reference sequence). The CDR3 is 13 residues long. CDR3 sequence reads: CASREPNGFYAFF. The CDR3 DNA reads as TGTGCCAGTAGGGAGCCTAACGGGTTTTACGCTTTCTTT.

J is TRBJ1-1 and V is TRBV28, with a possible D match to TRBD1 (6 bases). Trimming removed 3 bases from V and 2 bases from J, with 10 bases in between. Germline V gives CDR1 MDHEN, CDR2 SYDVKM. The CDR3 length is 14 residues. The CDR3 reads CASSFPRGNTEAFF. In DNA, the CDR3 is TGTGCCAGCAGTTTCCCCAGGGGCAACACTGAAGCTTTCTTT.

The V gene is TRBV5-1, the J gene TRBJ1-1; weak D call: TRBD1 (5 bases). CDR1 and CDR2 (germline): SGHRS, YFSETQ. This CDR3 is built from 14 residues. V was clipped by 0 bases and J by 5 bases, with 11 bases between them. The CDR3 nucleotides are TGCGCCAGCAGCTTGGATAGGGGCCGTACTGAAGCTTTCTTT. It encodes CASSLDRGRTEAFF.

The chain carries TRBV30 and TRBJ2-2, with a weak D call TRBD2 (6 bases). V lost 2 bases to trimming and J lost 8 bases, with 12 bases between them. In germline, CDR1 is GTSNPN, CDR2 SVGIG (reference sequence). The CDR3 is 13 residues long. The DNA for the CDR3 is TGTGCCTGGAGTAACGGGGGTACTGGGGAGCTGTTTTTT. This encodes CAWSNGGTGELFF.

This chain connects TRBV6-6 to TRBJ1-4; D perhaps matches TRBD1 (5 bases). This CDR3 spans 13 amino acids. Looked up from germline, CDR1 is MNHNY and CDR2 is SVGAGI (reference sequence). V was pared by 7 bases and J by 6 bases, with 12 bases between. The CDR3 DNA reads TGTGCCAGCACCACCAAGGGGTATGAAAAACTGTTTTTT. Translating gives CASTTKGYEKLFF.

To note about this clone: Other nucleotide sequences in the sample specify the same CDR3. The V call is TRBV2, the J call TRBJ2-3; TRBD1 agrees at 10 bases. The V segment lost 4 bases and the J segment 2 bases; nucleotides outside the gene matches: 3. The CDR3 is made up of 15 amino acids. CDR1 is SNHLY, CDR2 FYNNEI, per germline. CDR3 nucleotide sequence: TGTGCCAGCAGTGCCGGGACAGGGGACACAGATACGCAGTATTTT. Its translation is CASSAGTGDTDTQYF.

V usage is TRBV30 and J usage is TRBJ2-6; tentative D call: TRBD1 (6 bases). Trimming pared 3 bases from V and 3 bases from J, leaving 9 bases between. The germline V gene has CDR1 GTSNPN and CDR2 SVGIG (reference sequence). The CDR3 is 14 residues long. The CDR3 protein is CAWSQGIGANVLTF. CDR3 sequence (DNA): TGTGCCTGGAGCCAGGGGATTGGGGCCAACGTCCTGACTTTC. Full variable domain (remainder filled in from reference TRBV30 and TRBJ2-6): SQTIHQWPATLVQPVGSPLSLECTVEGTSNPNLYWYRQAAGRGLQLLFYSVGIGQISSEVPQNLSASRPQDRQFILSSKKLLLSDSGFYLCAWSQGIGANVLTFGAGSRLTVL.

The chain is built from TRBV7-9 and TRBJ2-5, with a possible D match to TRBD2 (6 bases). CDR1 SEHNR and CDR2 FQNEAQ come from the germline V gene (reference sequence). There are 16 residues in the CDR3. V was trimmed by 6 bases and J by 5 bases, leaving 22 bases between them. For the CDR3, the DNA is TGTGCCAGCAGGCCTCTTCTACCGGGGGAGTGGGAGACCCAGTACTTC. This codes for CASRPLLPGEWETQYF. The variable domain in full, completed from reference TRBV7-9 and TRBJ2-5, reads DTGVSQNPRHKITKRGQNVTFRCDPISEHNRLYWYRQTLGQGPEFLTYFQNEAQLEKSRLLSDRFSAERPKGSFSTLEIQRTEQGDSAMYLCASRPLLPGEWETQYFGPGTRLLVL.

The chain joins TRBV5-1 to TRBJ2-2; D might be TRBD1 (6 bases). Germline-derived CDR1 and CDR2 are SGHRS and YFSETQ. CDR3 length: 15 residues. The V end was cut by 2 bases, the J end by 1 base, with 9 bases between. CDR3 nucleotides: TGCGCCAGCAGCTTTACAGGGTTGAACACCGGGGAGCTGTTTTTT. The encoded protein is CASSFTGLNTGELFF.

This clone was seen more than once but under ten times. This rearrangement joins TRBV7-6 to TRBJ2-3; 8 bases align to TRBD1. The CDR3 consists of 14 residues. Germline V gene data show CDR1 as SGHVS and CDR2 as FNYEAQ. V shed 5 bases and J 2 bases; nucleotides not matched to a gene: 3. CDR3 in amino acids: CASSRTGHTDTQYF. The CDR3 region has the DNA TGTGCCAGCAGCAGGACAGGGCACACAGATACGCAGTATTTT.

This chain joins TRBV2 and TRBJ1-2; possible D gene TRBD1, 6 bases. This CDR3 comprises 15 residues. The V end was cut by 2 bases, the J end by 5 bases, with 15 bases between. The V gene's germline CDR1 is SNHLY and CDR2 FYNNEI. The CDR3 sequence: CASSESLDRIYGYTF. Here the CDR3 DNA reads TGTGCCAGCAGTGAATCTTTGGACAGAATTTATGGCTACACCTTC.

The chain employs TRBV7-9 and TRBJ2-5, with a tentative D call TRBD2 (6 bases). Deletions cut 2 bases from V and 5 bases from J, with 15 bases between. Germline assignment: CDR1 SEHNR and CDR2 FQNEAQ (reference sequence). The CDR3 loop spans 15 amino acids. CDR3 sequence: CASSLRGEGLETQYF. The CDR3 DNA sequence: TGTGCCAGCAGCTTACGCGGGGAAGGCTTGGAGACCCAGTACTTC.

The sample holds a few counts of this clone. This chain connects TRBV5-6 to TRBJ2-3; 8 bases map to TRBD1. Germline V gene lookup returns CDR1 SGHDT and CDR2 YYEEEE. CDR3 length equals 16 residues. The trim removed 3 bases at V and 2 bases at J, leaving 8 bases unmatched. The CDR3 here is CASSSPGQDFTDTQYF. Written as DNA, the CDR3 is TGTGCCAGCAGCTCTCCGGGACAGGACTTCACAGATACGCAGTATTTT.

The J gene is TRBJ1-2, the V gene TRBV6-1; maybe TRBD1 (6 bases). Germline V gene data show CDR1 as MNHNS and CDR2 as SASEGT. The CDR3 totals 11 residues. Trimming took off 6 bases at V and 8 bases at J, with 10 bases between the two ends. The CDR3 loop reads CASRDSSGYTF. In DNA, the CDR3 is TGTGCCAGCAGGGACAGTTCGGGCTACACCTTC.

The chain has TRBV5-1 and TRBJ2-3; TRBD2 agrees at 8 bases. J was trimmed by 2 bases and V by 3 bases; bases with no gene match: 5. The CDR3 is 15 amino acids. CDR1 and CDR2 from the germline V gene are SGHRS and YFSETQ. CDR3 bases: TGCGCCAGCAGCTATACTAGCGGTACCACAGATACGCAGTATTTT. Encoded protein: CASSYTSGTTDTQYF.

The V gene is TRBV2, the J gene TRBJ1-1; 7 bases are shared with TRBD1. This CDR3 has 15 amino acids. Trimming took 6 bases from V and 3 from J; bases not matched to a gene: 10. Germline loops: CDR1 SNHLY, CDR2 FYNNEI. CDR3 nucleotide sequence: TGTGCCAGCAGGGACAGGCGCCGGGGTGACACTGAAGCTTTCTTT. Its translation: CASRDRRRGDTEAFF.

CDR3 sequence reads: CASSLRGQNQPQHF. The CDR3 bases are TGTGCCAGCAGCTTACGTGGACAGAATCAGCCCCAGCATTTT. The rearrangement joins TRBV7-8 to TRBJ1-5, with a weak D call TRBD1 (6 bases). From germline, CDR1 is SGHVS and CDR2 FQNEAQ. This CDR3 is built from 14 residues. V was pared by 2 bases and J by 4 bases, with 9 bases between.

The rearrangement uses TRBV10-1 and TRBJ2-7; possibly TRBD1 for D (5 bases). Germline-derived CDR1 and CDR2 are WNHNN and SYGVQD (reference sequence). This CDR3 region has 15 residues. Trimming shortened V by 6 bases and J by 6 bases, and 21 bases separated the two germline ends. CDR3 DNA sequence: TGCGCCAGCAGGCACCACACAGGTCCCCACAGCGAGCAGTACTTC. Amino acid sequence: CASRHHTGPHSEQYF.

This chain connects TRBV7-2 to TRBJ1-4, with TRBD1 matching 7 bases. V lost 5 bases to trimming and J lost 4 bases; unmatched junction nucleotides: 4. There are 14 residues in the CDR3. CDR1 is SGHTA and CDR2 is FQGNSA in the germline V gene. This CDR3 reads CASSRDSFNEKLFF. In nucleotides, the CDR3 is TGTGCCAGCAGCAGGGACAGCTTTAATGAAAAACTGTTTTTT.

This clone was counted once. The chain couples TRBV4-2 to TRBJ2-5; 16 positions agree with TRBD2. Trimming cost V 4 bases and J 2 bases; bases outside gene matches: 4. The CDR3 has 17 residues. Germline V gene sequence: CDR1 LGHNA, CDR2 YNFKEQ. CDR3 loop: CASSPGLAGGMQETQYF. The CDR3 coding sequence is TGTGCCAGCAGCCCGGGACTAGCGGGGGGGATGCAAGAGACCCAGTACTTC.